Sequencing of this T cell receptor beta chain was carried out in a study of T cells in Graves' hyperthyroidism and ophthalmopathy. Study-wide results and caveats: Most clonotypes that expanded in the thyroid above 0.001 also showed up in blood.

TCR beta CDR3 regions were amplified from RNA transcripts. Using the HTBI primer set, a first-round RT-PCR was run on the TCR CDR3. Using its own MiXCR run on the multiplex PCR reads, TCRdb lists one record per CDR3 protein. The sample has approximately 210,000 distinct CDR3 sequences; 15% to 20% are singletons. At least ten counts were recorded for this clonotype. Its antigen remains unidentified. CDR1 MDHEN and CDR2 SYDVKM come from the germline V gene. This CDR3 has 16 amino acids. The J segment lost 4 bases and the V segment lost 6 bases, leaving 11 bases of the junction unmatched. This TCR came from a middle-aged man with Graves' hyperthyroidism. The specimen sequenced was blood. The chain recombines TRBV28 with TRBJ2-2; 7 bases agree with TRBD2. The DNA of the CDR3 is TGTGCCAGCAGCCAAGCGGCTAGCGGACGCACCGGGGAGCTGTTTTTT. Protein sequence: CASSQAASGRTGELFF.